One sample yielded the 32 T cell receptor beta chains listed below, sequenced in a study of T cells in Graves' hyperthyroidism and ophthalmopathy. Authors of the study amplified TCR beta CDR3 regions from RNA transcripts. The primer set for the first-round RT-PCR of the TCR CDR3 was HTBI. TCRdb fed the multiplex PCR reads into MiXCR, producing one record per CDR3 protein. The table has 300,000 to 500,000 distinct CDR3 sequences, about an eighth seen once. The sample consisted of blood. These receptors were collected from a man aged 45-60 years with Graves' ophthalmopathy.

This clonotype was seen many times. The rearrangement joins TRBV13 to TRBJ1-1, with a possible D match to TRBD1 (6 bases). Trimming stripped 3 bases from V and 5 bases from J, with 10 bases between. The CDR3 extends over 13 amino acids. Germline CDR1 PRHDT, CDR2 FYEKMQ (reference sequence). The CDR3 reads CASSFTGMTEAFF. DNA for the CDR3: TGTGCCAGCAGCTTTACAGGGATGACTGAAGCTTTCTTT.

This rearrangement joins TRBV24-1 to TRBJ2-3; weak D call: TRBD2 (5 bases). The V and J ends lost 1 base and 5 bases respectively, with 15 bases between them. The CDR3 is made up of 16 amino acids. From germline, CDR1 is KGHDR and CDR2 SFDVKD. CDR3 sequence: CATSDFRTEDGDTQYF. The CDR3 nucleotides read TGTGCCACCAGTGATTTTCGGACTGAAGATGGAGATACGCAGTATTTT.

This clonotype was counted ten times or more. The chain carries TRBV3-1 and TRBJ2-7, with D unresolved. This CDR3 has 13 amino acids. Trimming pared 4 bases from V and 2 bases from J, leaving 9 bases between. Germline V gives CDR1 LGHDT, CDR2 YNNKEL (reference sequence). This CDR3 is CASSPRDAYEQYF. The CDR3 DNA reads TGTGCCAGCAGCCCTCGTGACGCCTACGAGCAGTACTTC.

In its sample, this clonotype was seen a few times. V is TRBV19 and J is TRBJ1-1; a possible D gene is TRBD1 (5 bases). The V and J ends lost 5 bases and 7 bases respectively, with 17 bases between them. The CDR3 loop spans 14 amino acids. Germline CDR1 LNHDA, CDR2 SQIVND (reference sequence). The chain's CDR3 is CASSSRHGAGEAFF. As DNA, the CDR3 is TGTGCCAGTAGTTCCCGACACGGGGCTGGTGAAGCTTTCTTT.

This clonotype has ten or more counts. The chain carries TRBV30 and TRBJ2-1; 12 bases line up with TRBD2. Germline V gene lookup returns CDR1 GTSNPN and CDR2 SVGIG (reference sequence). With V trimmed by 7 bases and J by 4 bases, 8 bases remained unmatched. The length of the CDR3 is 15 residues. Written as DNA, the CDR3 is TGTGCCTCGGGAAGGACTAGCGGGATTTACAATGAGCAGTTCTTC. Encoded protein: CASGRTSGIYNEQFF. Supplemented by reference TRBV30 and TRBJ2-1, the full variable domain reads SQTIHQWPATLVQPVGSPLSLECTVEGTSNPNLYWYRQAAGRGLQLLFYSVGIGQISSEVPQNLSASRPQDRQFILSSKKLLLSDSGFYLCASGRTSGIYNEQFFGPGTRLTVL.

This clonotype was seen only a few times. This chain links TRBV10-3 with TRBJ1-2; D gene unclear. The V end was cut by 6 bases, the J end by 8 bases, with 16 bases between. CDR1 is ENHRY, CDR2 SYGVKD, per germline. The CDR3 spans 13 residues. The CDR3 DNA follows: TGTGCCATCAGGATTTCCGCGGGGATCGGCTACACCTTC. Its protein is CAIRISAGIGYTF.

This clonotype was recorded many times. J is TRBJ2-1 and V is TRBV18; D is uncertain. Per germline, CDR1 KGHSH and CDR2 LQKENI. This CDR3 has 13 residues. Trimming left V 2 bases short and J 7 bases short, with 9 bases between. CDR3 amino acids: CASSPRAGNEQFF. CDR3 nucleotides: TGTGCCAGCTCACCAAGAGCTGGGAATGAGCAGTTCTTC.

J is TRBJ1-4 and V is TRBV28; D is perhaps TRBD1 (5 bases). Germline V gene sequence: CDR1 MDHEN, CDR2 SYDVKM. Trimming cost V 7 bases and J 8 bases, with 11 bases left between them. CDR3 length equals 12 residues. CDR3 region: CASNQGDEKLFF. CDR3 coding DNA: TGTGCCAGCAATCAGGGCGACGAAAAACTGTTTTTT.

This clonotype was found a few times. This chain links TRBV18 with TRBJ1-3; D perhaps matches TRBD1 (5 bases). Trimming cost V 2 bases and J 2 bases, with 13 bases left between them. The CDR3 spans 16 residues. Per the germline V gene, CDR1 is KGHSH and CDR2 is LQKENI. The CDR3, as DNA: TGTGCCAGCTCACCAGGCTCCATAGGGGCTGGAAACACCATATATTTT. Translated, it gives CASSPGSIGAGNTIYF.

This clonotype was observed at least ten times. The chain couples TRBV11-2 to TRBJ2-5; no clear D gene. The CDR3 is made up of 15 amino acids. Trimming took off 0 bases at V and 1 base at J, with 9 bases between the two ends. CDR1 and CDR2 from the germline V gene are SGHAT and FQNNGV. The CDR3 spells CASSLDFTGQETQYF. The CDR3 bases are TGTGCCAGCAGCTTAGATTTCACTGGCCAAGAGACCCAGTACTTC.

The table lists this clonotype with many counts. The J gene is TRBJ2-7, the V gene TRBV28, with 8 positions matching TRBD2. The ends lost 4 bases at V and 7 bases at J; junction bases unmatched: 21. This CDR3 contains 18 residues. Germline-derived CDR1 and CDR2 are MDHEN and SYDVKM. DNA of the CDR3: TGTGCCAGCAGTTCCGAGCCATTTGGCGGGACTAGTCGAAGTGAGCAGTACTTC. Protein product: CASSSEPFGGTSRSEQYF.

This clonotype was counted only a few times. The V call is TRBV5-6, the J call TRBJ2-2; the match to TRBD1 covers 8 bases. The CDR3 is 17 amino acids. Germline V CDR1 and CDR2: SGHDT, YYEEEE. V shed 1 base, J shed 3 bases, and the junction held 8 bases outside the gene matches. The CDR3 here is CASSLSPGQGHTGELFF. The CDR3 nucleotides read TGTGCCAGCAGCTTGTCTCCAGGACAGGGACACACCGGGGAGCTGTTTTTT.

The chain couples TRBV24-1 to TRBJ2-3; D may be TRBD2 (6 bases). The length of the CDR3 is 15 residues. With 3 bases removed from V and 1 base from J, the gap between germline ends came to 10 bases. Germline V gene sequence: CDR1 KGHDR, CDR2 SFDVKD. DNA for the CDR3: TGTGCCACCAGTGATCTCATAGCGGGCACAGATACGCAGTATTTT. Protein product: CATSDLIAGTDTQYF.

This clonotype was seen many times. This sequence joins TRBV20-1 and TRBJ2-7, with D hard to call. The length of the CDR3 is 13 residues. CDR1 DFQATT and CDR2 SNEGSKA come from the germline V gene (reference sequence). Deletions cut 4 bases from V and 0 bases from J, with 10 bases between. CDR3 bases: TGCAGTGCTACAGGACCGAGCTCCTACGAGCAGTACTTC. Amino acids: CSATGPSSYEQYF.

The table lists this clonotype with many counts. V and J are TRBV10-3 and TRBJ2-1, with 14 bases aligning to TRBD2. Per germline, CDR1 ENHRY and CDR2 SYGVKD. This CDR3 is built from 17 residues. Trimming removed 4 bases from V and 6 bases from J; junction bases left unmatched: 8. DNA of the CDR3: TGTGCCATCAGTGGCCGTGGACTAGCGGGAGGTGGCAATGAGCAGTTCTTC. Protein product: CAISGRGLAGGGNEQFF.

The chain combines TRBV7-9 with TRBJ1-1; D not resolved. Trimming removed 5 bases at V and 5 bases at J, with 21 bases between. The length of the CDR3 is 16 residues. Germline CDR1 reads SEHNR; CDR2 reads FQNEAQ (reference sequence). The CDR3 reads CASSVRGLRRGTEAFF. CDR3 in DNA: TGTGCCAGCAGCGTACGGGGTCTTCGCCGTGGGACTGAAGCTTTCTTT. Combining the CDR3 with reference TRBV7-9 and TRBJ1-1 gives the whole variable domain DTGVSQNPRHKITKRGQNVTFRCDPISEHNRLYWYRQTLGQGPEFLTYFQNEAQLEKSRLLSDRFSAERPKGSFSTLEIQRTEQGDSAMYLCASSVRGLRRGTEAFFGQGTRLTVV.

This clonotype was detected only a few times. V is TRBV12-3 or TRBV12-4 and J is TRBJ2-2; 7 bases align to TRBD1. The CDR3 runs to 13 residues. Trimming removed 2 bases from V and 7 bases from J; junction bases left unmatched: 1. The CDR3 DNA follows: TGTGCCAGCAGTTTACAGGGGGACGGGGAGCTGTTTTTT. Protein product: CASSLQGDGELFF.

Many counts were recorded for this clonotype. The V and J genes are TRBV5-1 and TRBJ2-3; no clear D. The germline V gene has CDR1 SGHRS and CDR2 YFSETQ. Trimming left V 1 base short and J 2 bases short, with 5 bases between. The CDR3 spans 13 residues. CDR3 nucleotide sequence: TGCGCCAGCAGCTTGCGGATCACAGATACGCAGTATTTT. Its protein product is CASSLRITDTQYF.

This clonotype turned up a few times. The chain joins TRBV20-1 to TRBJ2-7, with TRBD2 matching 7 bases. V shed 3 bases and J 7 bases; nucleotides not matched to a gene: 15. Looked up from germline, CDR1 is DFQATT and CDR2 is SNEGSKA (reference sequence). CDR3 size: 15 residues. The CDR3 DNA is TGCAGTGCTAGTCACATAGAGGGAGGGCCTGGGGAGCAGTACTTC. Protein sequence: CSASHIEGGPGEQYF.

This clonotype was seen ten or more times. V gene TRBV5-1 combines with J gene TRBJ1-4; TRBD1 agrees at 9 bases. The V gene end was trimmed by 4 bases and the J gene end by 8 bases; junction bases not matched to a gene: 9. Germline CDR1 reads SGHRS; CDR2 reads YFSETQ. This CDR3 has 15 amino acids. This chain's CDR3 is CASSQEGQGGEKLFF. CDR3 sequence (DNA): TGCGCCAGCAGCCAGGAGGGACAGGGAGGCGAAAAACTGTTTTTT.

This clonotype occurred once. This chain uses TRBV27 with TRBJ2-1; D remains ambiguous. Trimming left V 1 base short and J 9 bases short, with 13 bases between. Germline CDR1 reads MNHEY; CDR2 reads SMNVEV (reference sequence). This CDR3 contains 14 residues. CDR3 region: CASSLLPPVGEQFF. The CDR3 DNA reads as TGTGCCAGCAGTTTATTGCCCCCTGTGGGTGAGCAGTTCTTC.

A remark on this clonotype: Possible read error: a much larger clone is one base away. Here the CDR3 omits its conserved ending phenylalanine or tryptophan, so a read error is the likely source. The chain recombines TRBV6-1 with TRBJ1-2; D call uncertain. The ends were cut back, 7 bases at V and 3 bases at J, with 9 bases in the middle. Germline CDR1 is MNHNS and CDR2 is SASEGT. This CDR3 is 12 amino acids long. This CDR3 reads CASKKGYYGYTL. CDR3 DNA: TGTGCCAGCAAAAAAGGCTACTATGGCTACACCCTC.

Concerning this clonotype itself: No conserved phenylalanine or tryptophan ends this CDR3, so it is likely a read error. J is TRBJ1-1 and V is TRBV29-1; D is ambiguous. CDR3 length equals 12 residues. CDR1 and CDR2 from the germline V gene are SQVTM and ANQGSEA. V lost 5 bases to trimming and J lost 0 bases, with 7 bases between them. CDR3 sequence: CSVSFMNTEAFL. The CDR3 DNA reads TGCAGCGTTTCGTTCATGAACACTGAAGCTTTCCTT.

This clonotype has at least ten counts. The chain recombines TRBV3-1 with TRBJ2-7; D gene ambiguous. Trimming cost V 1 base and J 6 bases, with 7 bases left between them. CDR1 LGHDT and CDR2 YNNKEL come from the germline V gene (reference sequence). The CDR3 is 12 residues long. CDR3 amino acids: CASSQGTREQYF. As DNA, the CDR3 is TGTGCCAGCAGCCAAGGGACCCGCGAGCAGTACTTC.

The chain uses TRBV19 and TRBJ1-1, with unresolved D. Trimming took off 8 bases at V and 3 bases at J, with 16 bases between the two ends. Germline lookup yields CDR1 LNHDA and CDR2 SQIVND (reference sequence). The CDR3 runs to 14 residues. The CDR3 nucleotides are TGTGCCAGTCGTAGTCGGGGTTTGGACACTGAAGCTTTCTTT. Translating it yields CASRSRGLDTEAFF.

A few counts support this clonotype. The V gene is TRBV3-1, the J gene TRBJ2-3, with no clear D. The V end lost 4 bases, the J end lost 1 base, and 12 bases lay between the germline ends. This CDR3 comprises 15 residues. Germline CDR1 LGHDT, CDR2 YNNKEL (reference sequence). This CDR3 is CASSPSDPRTDTQYF. In DNA form, the CDR3 reads TGTGCCAGCAGCCCGAGCGACCCCCGCACAGATACGCAGTATTTT.

At least ten counts were recorded for this clonotype. The V and J genes are TRBV20-1 and TRBJ2-1; TRBD1 is a possible D gene (6 bases). The CDR3 is made up of 11 amino acids. Trimming removed 6 bases from V and 6 bases from J, with 9 bases in between. Germline assignment: CDR1 DFQATT and CDR2 SNEGSKA (reference sequence). CDR3 bases: TGCAGTGCGGACAGAGGCAATGAGCAGTTCTTC. Translated, it gives CSADRGNEQFF.

This chain uses TRBV2 with TRBJ1-3, with unresolved D. Germline V CDR1 and CDR2: SNHLY, FYNNEI. The CDR3 runs to 16 residues. V lost 6 bases, J lost 0 bases, and 15 bases lay in between. The CDR3 sequence: CASRTSEGFSGNTIYF. The DNA for the CDR3 is TGTGCCAGCAGAACTTCGGAGGGTTTCTCTGGAAACACCATATATTTT.

This clonotype was counted at least ten times. This rearrangement joins TRBV2 to TRBJ1-4; D unresolved. V lost 1 base and J 12 bases, leaving 9 bases between the germline ends. CDR1 is SNHLY, CDR2 FYNNEI, per germline. The CDR3 totals 12 residues. CDR3 loop: CASSEGLGELFF. In nucleotides, the CDR3 is TGTGCCAGCAGTGAAGGGTTGGGCGAACTGTTTTTT.

The chain joins TRBV6-2 or TRBV6-3 to TRBJ2-2, with 11 bases lining up with TRBD1. Germline CDR1 and CDR2: MNHEY and SVGEGT. The CDR3 covers 16 residues. Germline trimming cut 7 bases from V and 4 bases from J; bases unmatched to any gene: 8. The CDR3 DNA sequence: TGTGCCAGCATCCCCGGGGGACAGGGGGTCACCGGGGAGCTGTTTTTT. The encoded protein is CASIPGGQGVTGELFF.

This clonotype was counted once. CDR3 sequence reads: CASSPLGLAGGEQYF. Here the CDR3 DNA reads TGCGCCAGCAGCCCATTGGGACTAGCGGGAGGCGAGCAGTACTTC. The chain carries TRBV5-1 and TRBJ2-7, with 15 bases identical to TRBD2. The CDR3 is 15 amino acids. Germline CDR1 SGHRS, CDR2 YFSETQ. With 4 bases clipped from V and 6 bases from J, the junction kept 5 bases outside the gene matches.

This clonotype was seen only once. Germline is not matched at one junction end, which may reflect a read error. V and J are TRBV28 and TRBJ2-7; D possibly uses TRBD1 or TRBD2 (7 bases each). The germline CDR1 and CDR2 sequences are MDHEN and SYDVKM. This CDR3 is built from 17 residues. As DNA, the CDR3 is TGTGCCGGCAGTTTATACCTCAGGGGGGGCGTTTCCCACGAGCAGTACTTC. It translates to CAGSLYLRGGVSHEQYF.